This TCR beta chain was observed in a study of T-cell memory formation after mild COVID-19. Study-wide context: Clusters of TCRs were largely donor specific. Findings and limits, study-wide: Pre-infection memory contained some responding clones, which suggested that cross-reactive memory had joined. The second-wave clones peaking on day 37 were not confirmed as SARS-CoV-2-specific.

MiXCR, applied by TCRdb to the 5' RACE reads, yields one record per CDR3 protein. The table records over 10,000 distinct CDR3 sequences, 12% of them present only once. This clonotype was detected only a few times. Its antigen is not known. With 4 bases removed from V and 7 bases from J, the gap between germline ends came to 11 bases. This CDR3 is 14 amino acids long. Germline-derived CDR1 and CDR2 are PRHDT and FYEKMQ (reference sequence). This receptor was identified in an adult woman who had mild COVID-19 (a few samples of this study predate the infection). Cell type and time point are not known. The rearrangement links TRBV13 to TRBJ1-6; unclear D gene. Input material: PBMCs or a T cell subset sorted from them (not recorded which). The CDR3 DNA is TGTGCCAGCAGCTCGGCGGTCCCCAATTCACCCCTCCACTTT. This translates into CASSSAVPNSPLHF.